The 19 T cell receptor beta chains given below trace back to one sample, sequenced in a study of cytomegalovirus exposure and HLA in healthy donors. Produced via immunoSEQ multiplex PCR; TCRdb's table is partial and in-frame only. The sample has about 360,000 clones; about nine tenths are singletons. Sequencing was carried out using PBMCs. The receptors here all came from a woman under 30 in good health and CMV-seronegative.

The chain recombines TRBV27 with TRBJ2-1; 7 bases align to TRBD2. The germline gives CDR1 MNHEY, CDR2 SMNVEV (reference sequence). The CDR3 runs to 16 residues. Unmatched junction bases numbered 16, after V lost 7 bases and J lost 7 bases. CDR3 protein: CASIWEGRRPVNEQFF. The CDR3 nucleotides read TGTGCCAGCATCTGGGAGGGGCGTCGACCGGTGAATGAGCAGTTCTTC.

This clone has only one observation. The CDR3 protein is CASSLEGTGDTGELFF. CDR3 in DNA: TGTGCCAGCAGCTTAGAGGGAACAGGGGACACCGGGGAGCTGTTTTTT. This chain connects TRBV13 to TRBJ2-2; 7 nucleotides match TRBD1. V lost 1 base, J lost 3 bases, and 5 bases stayed unmatched. Germline lookup yields CDR1 PRHDT and CDR2 FYEKMQ (reference sequence). This CDR3 has 16 amino acids.

The chain uses TRBV15 and TRBJ2-5, with a tentative D call TRBD1 (6 bases). Germline V gene data show CDR1 as LNHNV and CDR2 as YYDKDF (reference sequence). Trimming took off 0 bases at V and 1 base at J, with 9 bases between the two ends. CDR3 length: 15 residues. The CDR3 DNA is TGTGCCACCAGCAGAGATGTAGGGGGCCAAGAGACCCAGTACTTC. Encoded protein: CATSRDVGGQETQYF.

The gene calls are TRBV29-1 and TRBJ1-2; D ambiguous. From germline, CDR1 is SQVTM and CDR2 ANQGSEA. CDR3 length: 14 amino acids. The ends were cut back, 6 bases at V and 5 bases at J, with 19 bases in the middle. The CDR3 sequence: CSVETGGFGYGYTF. The CDR3, as DNA: TGCAGCGTCGAGACGGGTGGGTTCGGGTATGGCTACACCTTC.

The rearrangement joins TRBV27 to TRBJ2-7; 11 bases agree with TRBD2. The CDR3 loop spans 13 amino acids. V dropped 2 bases and J dropped 9; count of bases not matched to a gene: 3. The germline gives CDR1 MNHEY, CDR2 SMNVEV (reference sequence). CDR3 sequence (DNA): TGTGCCAGCAGTTTAGCTAGCGGGGGGCCGCAGTACTTC. Protein product: CASSLASGGPQYF.

The chain uses TRBV2 and TRBJ1-5; TRBD1 aligns across 8 bases. Per the germline V gene, CDR1 is SNHLY and CDR2 is FYNNEI. The V and J ends lost 7 bases and 6 bases, in that order; junction bases with no gene match: 8. This CDR3 has 14 residues. CDR3 sequence (DNA): TGTGCCAGCAAAGGACAGGGCATCCGTCAGCCCCAGCATTTT. Protein sequence: CASKGQGIRQPQHF. Full variable domain (rest looked up from reference TRBV2 and TRBJ1-5): EPEVTQTPSHQVTQMGQEVILRCVPISNHLYFYWYRQILGQKVEFLVSFYNNEISEKSEIFDDQFSVERPDGSNFTLKIRSTKLEDSAMYFCASKGQGIRQPQHFGDGTRLSIL.

The J gene is TRBJ2-2, the V gene TRBV5-6, with D perhaps TRBD2 (5 bases). Germline assignment: CDR1 SGHDT and CDR2 YYEEEE. The length of the CDR3 is 17 residues. V was trimmed by 5 bases and J by 6 bases, leaving 23 bases between them. This chain's CDR3 is CASSSETGLDESGELFF. CDR3 nucleotides: TGTGCCAGCAGTAGCGAAACCGGGCTTGATGAATCCGGGGAGCTGTTTTTT.

This clone qualifies as medium-sized. The same CDR3 is also encoded by other DNA sequences in this sample. The chain uses TRBV2 and TRBJ1-1; weak D call: TRBD1 (5 bases). This CDR3 spans 13 amino acids. Germline loops: CDR1 SNHLY, CDR2 FYNNEI. V dropped 4 bases and J dropped 0 bases, with 6 bases sitting between them. CDR3 in DNA: TGTGCCAGCAGTGGACAGATGAACACTGAAGCTTTCTTT. Protein product: CASSGQMNTEAFF.

The rearrangement joins TRBV11-1 to TRBJ1-2; the D gene is possibly TRBD1 (5 bases). V was clipped by 4 bases and J by 7 bases, with 13 bases between them. The CDR3 covers 13 residues. Germline V lookup: CDR1 SGHAT, CDR2 FQDESV (reference sequence). The CDR3 loop reads CASSSTLGLGYTF. The CDR3 DNA is TGTGCCAGCAGCTCTACGTTGGGGCTTGGCTACACCTTC.

The rearrangement uses TRBV5-4 and TRBJ1-3; D is perhaps TRBD1 (5 bases). This CDR3 comprises 16 residues. With 0 bases removed from V and 4 bases from J, the gap between germline ends came to 14 bases. The germline gives CDR1 SGHNT, CDR2 YYREEE (reference sequence). The CDR3 bases are TGTGCCAGCAGCTTGGGAGGGACTCGGGCAGGAAACACCATATATTTT. As protein: CASSLGGTRAGNTIYF.

J is TRBJ2-2 and V is TRBV18, with TRBD2 matching 7 bases. The CDR3 totals 13 residues. The V gene's germline CDR1 is KGHSH and CDR2 LQKENI. V shed 2 bases and J 6 bases; nucleotides not matched to a gene: 0. The CDR3 loop reads CASSPGRAGELFF. CDR3 nucleotide sequence: TGTGCCAGCTCACCAGGGAGGGCCGGGGAGCTGTTTTTT.

The V gene is TRBV5-6, the J gene TRBJ1-6, with TRBD1 identical over 7 bases. This CDR3 spans 17 amino acids. With 2 bases clipped from V and 6 bases from J, the junction kept 11 bases outside the gene matches. Germline CDR1 reads SGHDT; CDR2 reads YYEEEE. The CDR3 spells CASSLAGTAAFNSPLHF. DNA of the CDR3: TGTGCCAGCAGCTTAGCCGGGACAGCCGCCTTTAATTCACCCCTCCACTTT.

This sequence joins TRBV28 and TRBJ2-3; D gene ambiguous. The CDR3 contains 16 residues. The V gene's germline CDR1 is MDHEN and CDR2 SYDVKM. The ends were cut back, 3 bases at V and 6 bases at J, with 19 bases in the middle. The CDR3 DNA is TGTGCCAGCAGTTTTCCCCCCGGTGGAGTGACCGATACGCAGTATTTT. Translating gives CASSFPPGGVTDTQYF.

This rearrangement joins TRBV6-5 to TRBJ2-5; D might be TRBD1 (5 bases). Trimming pared 8 bases from V and 5 bases from J, leaving 18 bases between. The CDR3 contains 14 residues. Per germline, CDR1 MNHEY and CDR2 SVGAGI. Here the CDR3 reads CASQISGLVETQYF. For the CDR3, the DNA is TGTGCCAGCCAAATATCAGGGTTAGTGGAGACCCAGTACTTC.

The genes are TRBV5-1 and TRBJ2-4; TRBD1 aligns across 9 bases. CDR3 length: 13 amino acids. V dropped 3 bases and J dropped 6; count of bases not matched to a gene: 1. Germline-derived CDR1 and CDR2 are SGHRS and YFSETQ. In nucleotides, the CDR3 is TGCGCCAGCAGCTCGGACAGGGGAAACATTCAGTACTTC. Translation: CASSSDRGNIQYF.

The CDR3 region has the DNA TGTGCCAGCAGTTCAGGGATTCAGCCCCAGCATTTT. It specifies CASSSGIQPQHF. The chain uses TRBV5-6 and TRBJ1-5; weak D call: TRBD1 (5 bases). This CDR3 has 12 residues. Germline assignment: CDR1 SGHDT and CDR2 YYEEEE. With 5 bases removed from V and 6 bases from J, the gap between germline ends came to 9 bases.

J is TRBJ2-2 and V is TRBV4-1, with D perhaps matching TRBD2 (6 bases). In germline, CDR1 is MGHRA, CDR2 YSYEKL. Trimming stripped 1 base from V and 1 base from J, with 10 bases between. This CDR3 is 16 amino acids long. CDR3 in DNA: TGCGCCAGCAGCCAAGTCCCGGGAGTGAACACCGGGGAGCTGTTTTTT. Its protein product is CASSQVPGVNTGELFF.

This chain links TRBV7-9 with TRBJ2-2; 8 bases agree with TRBD1. The germline gives CDR1 SEHNR, CDR2 FQNEAQ (reference sequence). This CDR3 region has 17 residues. V gave up 5 bases and J gave up 5 bases; unmatched junction bases: 13. The CDR3 DNA sequence: TGTGCCAGCAGCCGTTTCGCTATGACAGGGGATACCGGGGAGCTGTTTTTT. It encodes CASSRFAMTGDTGELFF.

J is TRBJ2-7 and V is TRBV2; D remains ambiguous. Trimming left V 5 bases short and J 3 bases short, with 11 bases between. The CDR3 length is 13 residues. The V gene's germline CDR1 is SNHLY and CDR2 FYNNEI. This chain's CDR3 is CASSPTPNYEQYF. In DNA form, the CDR3 reads TGTGCCAGCAGTCCGACACCGAACTACGAGCAGTACTTC.